The clone carrying this T cell receptor (beta chain) was detected only a few times. Time point in this sample: newly diagnosed GD, antithyroid drugs for less than 3 months. Preparation of the TCR library used RNA extracted from PBMCs. This sample was taken from a study of regulatory T cells in long-lasting Graves disease. Between the trimmed V and J ends, which lost 4 bases and 1 base, there was a span of 7 bases. Germline lookup yields CDR1 SGHDN and CDR2 FVKESK. The CDR3 contains 13 residues. For TCR beta, libraries came from iRepertoire HTBI primers and Arm-PCR of CDR3 regions. One entry per CDR3 protein, called by TCRdb with MiXCR from the multiplex PCR reads. The sample records about 530,000 distinct CDR3 sequences, approximately 16% being singletons. These data were also reused for a study on T cells in Graves' hyperthyroidism and ophthalmopathy.

The sequencing here drew on peripheral blood mononuclear cells (PBMCs), taken at new diagnosis, from a patient treated with antithyroid drugs. This clonotype was sampled from a woman aged 35-65 years with Graves disease. The chain links TRBV14 to TRBJ1-1; no definite D call. The CDR3 sequence: CASSRLWNTEAFF. CDR3 in DNA: TGTGCCAGCAGCCGACTTTGGAACACTGAAGCTTTCTTT.